A single sample gave rise to the 30 T cell receptor beta chains below, sequenced in a study of T cell repertoires in cytomegalovirus infection. Antigens of these TCRs are unknown. TCRdb itself ran the reads through MiXCR, one entry per CDR3 protein. The sample records fewer than 900,000 distinct CDR3 sequences, about 27% being singletons. The sequences come from cultured CD8+ T cells from PBMCs, collected from culture after CMV antigen stimulation. The receptors stem from a human donor in good health (CMV status not recorded). Some clones in this sample may be carry-over from other donors' samples.

The V and J genes are TRBV20-1 and TRBJ2-7; 8 positions match TRBD2. Trimming at V came to 3 bases and at J to 6 bases, leaving 4 bases not matched to a gene. Germline V lookup: CDR1 DFQATT, CDR2 SNEGSKA (reference sequence). The CDR3 has 12 residues. The chain's CDR3 is CSASRGGSEQYF. The CDR3 DNA reads TGCAGTGCTAGCCGGGGGGGAAGCGAGCAGTACTTC.

V usage is TRBV27 and J usage is TRBJ1-1; D gene unclear. Germline CDR1 reads MNHEY; CDR2 reads SMNVEV (reference sequence). V was pared by 1 base and J by 0 bases, with 18 bases between. The CDR3 is made up of 18 amino acids. The CDR3 DNA follows: TGTGCCAGCAGTTTATTTGGCAGCCTTTTGGGTGTGAACACTGAAGCTTTCTTT. Protein sequence: CASSLFGSLLGVNTEAFF.

The J gene is TRBJ1-1, the V gene TRBV5-5; the D gene is possibly TRBD1 (5 bases). Germline values: CDR1 SGHKS, CDR2 YYEKEE (reference sequence). This CDR3 comprises 14 residues. V was trimmed by 4 bases and J by 2 bases, leaving 12 bases between them. CDR3 residues: CASSNGRGNTEAFF. The CDR3 bases are TGTGCCAGCAGCAACGGGAGGGGCAACACTGAAGCTTTCTTT.

This chain links TRBV29-1 with TRBJ1-1; TRBD1 matches at 10 bases. The CDR3 length is 17 residues. Germline CDR1 SQVTM, CDR2 ANQGSEA. V shed 0 bases, J shed 5 bases, and the junction held 12 bases outside the gene matches. The CDR3 bases are TGCAGCGTTGAAGATTTCGACAGGGGGCGCGTAGAGACTGAAGCTTTCTTT. This codes for CSVEDFDRGRVETEAFF.

This clonotype occurred many times. The chain recombines TRBV6-1 with TRBJ2-3, with D possibly matching TRBD2 (6 bases). Trimming left V 5 bases short and J 0 bases short, with 21 bases between. Germline CDR1 reads MNHNS; CDR2 reads SASEGT. This CDR3 comprises 18 residues. DNA of the CDR3: TGTGCCAGCAGTTTTTCCCACCCGAGAGGGACTAGCACAGATACGCAGTATTTT. It specifies CASSFSHPRGTSTDTQYF.

V and J are TRBV6-4 and TRBJ1-1; D gene ambiguous. V was clipped by 3 bases and J by 1 base, with 6 bases between them. CDR1 and CDR2 (germline): MRHNA, SNTAGT. The CDR3 loop spans 13 amino acids. CDR3 sequence reads: CASSDEANTEAFF. The DNA for the CDR3 is TGTGCCAGCAGTGATGAGGCGAACACTGAAGCTTTCTTT.

The chain has TRBV7-9 and TRBJ1-4, with 9 bases fitting TRBD1. The J segment lost 6 bases and the V segment lost 8 bases, leaving 7 bases of the junction unmatched. This CDR3 is 14 amino acids long. Germline loops: CDR1 SEHNR, CDR2 FQNEAQ (reference sequence). As DNA, the CDR3 is TGTGCCAGCGCCCCGACAGGGGGTCATGAAAAACTGTTTTTT. As protein: CASAPTGGHEKLFF.

The chain combines TRBV10-3 with TRBJ1-1; D not certain. The CDR3 contains 15 residues. V lost 0 bases and J lost 4, with 12 bases in between. Germline CDR1 is ENHRY and CDR2 is SYGVKD. This chain's CDR3 is CAISESKSLGTEAFF. As DNA, the CDR3 is TGTGCCATCAGTGAGTCGAAAAGTTTGGGCACTGAAGCTTTCTTT.

The rearrangement links TRBV2 to TRBJ1-2; D is unclear. Between the trimmed V and J ends, which lost 7 bases and 5 bases, there was a span of 11 bases. The CDR3 sequence is 12 residues long. Germline CDR1 reads SNHLY; CDR2 reads FYNNEI. Here the CDR3 DNA reads TGTGCCAGCACCCGCGACATTTATGGCTACACCTTC. Translation gives CASTRDIYGYTF. Drawing the rest from reference TRBV2 and TRBJ1-2, the complete variable domain is EPEVTQTPSHQVTQMGQEVILRCVPISNHLYFYWYRQILGQKVEFLVSFYNNEISEKSEIFDDQFSVERPDGSNFTLKIRSTKLEDSAMYFCASTRDIYGYTFGSGTRLTVV.

The chain couples TRBV27 to TRBJ2-3; 12 bases align to TRBD1. Germline V lookup: CDR1 MNHEY, CDR2 SMNVEV (reference sequence). V was pared by 7 bases and J by 3 bases, with 8 bases of the junction left unmatched. This CDR3 contains 16 residues. CDR3 nucleotides: TGTGCCAGCATCTCCGGGACAGGGGGCTTAACAGATACGCAGTATTTT. As protein: CASISGTGGLTDTQYF.

This clonotype is a singleton in its sample. The V gene is TRBV6-6, the J gene TRBJ1-2; D is undetermined. Trimming removed 7 bases from V and 4 bases from J, with 10 bases in between. There are 12 residues in the CDR3. From germline, CDR1 is MNHNY and CDR2 SVGAGI (reference sequence). CDR3 nucleotide sequence: TGTGCCAGCATTGATGCCCCCTATGGCTACACCTTC. Its protein is CASIDAPYGYTF.

The chain is built from TRBV10-3 and TRBJ2-2, with D possibly matching TRBD1 (6 bases). Germline CDR1 is ENHRY and CDR2 is SYGVKD. The V and J ends lost 10 bases and 0 bases respectively, with 15 bases between them. The CDR3 runs to 15 residues. CDR3 sequence (DNA): TGTGCCACCGACACAGGGACGGCGAACACCGGGGAGCTGTTTTTT. Translation gives CATDTGTANTGELFF.

The V and J genes are TRBV27 and TRBJ2-7; D might be TRBD1 (6 bases). The CDR3 consists of 15 residues. Trimming removed 5 bases at V and 2 bases at J, with 16 bases between. CDR1 is MNHEY, CDR2 SMNVEV, per germline (reference sequence). Here the CDR3 DNA reads TGTGCCAGCAGTCCCTGGGCGGACAGAACCTACGAGCAGTACTTC. Its translation: CASSPWADRTYEQYF.

This clonotype has a handful of counts. The chain joins TRBV7-9 to TRBJ1-3; no clear D gene. Trimming left V 6 bases short and J 0 bases short, with 9 bases between. From germline, CDR1 is SEHNR and CDR2 FQNEAQ (reference sequence). This CDR3 is built from 14 residues. CDR3 region: CASSRTSSGNTIYF. In DNA, the CDR3 is TGTGCCAGCAGTCGGACCAGCTCTGGAAACACCATATATTTT.

The chain links TRBV2 to TRBJ2-2; D uncertain. There are 15 residues in the CDR3. The germline V and J ends were trimmed by 6 bases and 3 bases, with 14 bases remaining between them. The germline CDR1 and CDR2 sequences are SNHLY and FYNNEI. CDR3 protein: CASSPRRWYTGELFF. The CDR3 region has the DNA TGTGCCAGCAGCCCCCGCAGGTGGTACACCGGGGAGCTGTTTTTT.

With regard to this clonotype: The junction shows a germline mismatch at one end, possibly a read error. The chain combines TRBV7-9 with TRBJ2-1, with 11 nucleotides matching TRBD1. Germline-derived CDR1 and CDR2 are SEHNR and FQNEAQ (reference sequence). This CDR3 is 20 amino acids long. Written as DNA, the CDR3 is TGTGCCAGCAGCAGGACAGGGGGCGCGGGTCTCCGAAGTGGGAACAAAGAGCAGTTCTTC. Translated, it gives CASSRTGGAGLRSGNKEQFF.

This clonotype was seen at least ten times. The chain recombines TRBV7-9 with TRBJ1-1, with TRBD1 identical over 11 bases. V was clipped by 1 base and J by 6 bases; unmatched bases: 1. The CDR3 contains 14 residues. Looked up from germline, CDR1 is SEHNR and CDR2 is FQNEAQ (reference sequence). This CDR3 reads CASSLGTGGSEAFF. In DNA form, the CDR3 reads TGTGCCAGCAGCTTAGGGACAGGGGGCTCTGAAGCTTTCTTT.

The J gene is TRBJ2-3, the V gene TRBV7-2; 12 bases are shared with TRBD2. V dropped 5 bases and J dropped 1; count of bases not matched to a gene: 13. Per the germline V gene, CDR1 is SGHTA and CDR2 is FQGNSA. The CDR3 has 19 residues. CDR3 bases: TGTGCCAGCAGCGCAAACCTAGCGGGGGGGCTAAGGGGCACAGATACGCAGTATTTT. The encoded protein is CASSANLAGGLRGTDTQYF.

This chain connects TRBV10-1 to TRBJ2-1; TRBD2 matches at 8 bases. Germline loops: CDR1 WNHNN, CDR2 SYGVQD (reference sequence). The junction had 4 bases not matched to a gene; V was cut back by 0 bases and J by 3 bases. The CDR3 runs 16 residues. CDR3 residues: CASSESVAGFYNEQFF. As DNA, the CDR3 is TGCGCCAGCAGTGAGTCTGTAGCGGGGTTCTACAATGAGCAGTTCTTC.

This clonotype has more than one count but fewer than ten. The rearrangement uses TRBV7-2 and TRBJ2-5; D gene unclear. Germline assignment: CDR1 SGHTA and CDR2 FQGNSA. Trimming left V 9 bases short and J 0 bases short, with 17 bases between. This CDR3 region has 15 residues. This CDR3 reads CASRVAATYQETQYF. The CDR3 DNA follows: TGTGCCAGTAGAGTCGCTGCAACATACCAAGAGACCCAGTACTTC.

There are a few counts of this clonotype. This sequence joins TRBV14 and TRBJ2-1; TRBD2 matches at 11 bases. The CDR3 is made up of 18 amino acids. Trimming removed 2 bases from V and 1 base from J; junction bases left unmatched: 7. The germline gives CDR1 SGHDN, CDR2 FVKESK. CDR3 sequence reads: CASSQSSGGYYSYNEQFF. CDR3 nucleotide sequence: TGTGCCAGCAGCCAATCTAGCGGGGGGTATTATTCCTACAATGAGCAGTTCTTC.

This clonotype has just one count. The chain uses TRBV6-6 and TRBJ2-5, with 11 bases matching TRBD2. The CDR3 loop spans 16 amino acids. The J segment lost 5 bases and the V segment lost 6 bases, leaving 11 bases of the junction unmatched. Per germline, CDR1 MNHNY and CDR2 SVGAGI (reference sequence). CDR3 sequence: CASRPVSGGAWETQYF. CDR3 DNA: TGTGCCAGCAGGCCCGTTAGCGGGGGGGCCTGGGAGACCCAGTACTTC.

In its sample, this clonotype was seen a few times. V is TRBV19 and J is TRBJ2-1, with D unresolved. The germline V and J ends were trimmed by 4 bases and 12 bases, with 16 bases remaining between them. The CDR3 consists of 13 residues. From germline, CDR1 is LNHDA and CDR2 SQIVND (reference sequence). This CDR3 is CASSSSRGEGQFF. The CDR3 region has the DNA TGTGCCAGTAGTAGTTCCCGTGGGGAAGGGCAGTTCTTC.

The chain couples TRBV10-3 to TRBJ1-3; no clear D gene. This CDR3 comprises 13 residues. The V gene's germline CDR1 is ENHRY and CDR2 SYGVKD. The V and J ends lost 2 bases and 0 bases respectively, with 2 bases between them. Here the CDR3 reads CAISEPSGNTIYF. DNA of the CDR3: TGTGCCATCAGTGAGCCCTCTGGAAACACCATATATTTT.

There are many counts of this clonotype. The rearrangement joins TRBV7-4 to TRBJ2-1; 9 nucleotides match TRBD2. There are 15 residues in the CDR3. V was clipped by 7 bases and J by 7 bases; unmatched bases: 11. Germline-derived CDR1 and CDR2 are SGHVT and SQSDAQ. This CDR3 is CASIDPPSGDNEQFF. The CDR3 DNA sequence: TGTGCCAGCATCGATCCACCTAGCGGGGATAATGAGCAGTTCTTC.

In this sample, this clonotype turned up a few times. The chain carries TRBV25-1 and TRBJ1-2; no clear D gene. V was clipped by 0 bases and J by 8 bases, with 13 bases between them. The germline V gene has CDR1 MGHDK and CDR2 SYGVNS. This CDR3 is built from 14 residues. The CDR3 here is CASSEYGEFSGYTF. CDR3 bases: TGTGCCAGCAGTGAATATGGGGAATTTAGCGGCTACACCTTC.

This clonotype showed up just a few times. The V and J genes are TRBV29-1 and TRBJ2-7, with TRBD1 matching over 10 bases. The length of the CDR3 is 16 residues. Germline lookup yields CDR1 SQVTM and CDR2 ANQGSEA. With 1 base clipped from V and 0 bases from J, the junction kept 6 bases outside the gene matches. The CDR3 is CSVEGDRGRNSYEQYF. The CDR3 DNA reads TGCAGCGTTGAAGGGGACAGGGGACGAAACTCCTACGAGCAGTACTTC.

This chain uses TRBV5-8 with TRBJ1-5; TRBD1 matches 8 bases. This CDR3 has 15 amino acids. With V trimmed by 3 bases and J by 4 bases, 6 bases remained unmatched. Germline lookup yields CDR1 SGHTS and CDR2 YDEGEE. As DNA, the CDR3 is TGTGCCAGCAGCTCCTGGACAGGGATTAATCAGCCCCAGCATTTT. This translates into CASSSWTGINQPQHF.

The J gene is TRBJ2-5, the V gene TRBV5-5; the match to TRBD2 covers 12 bases. V shed 6 bases and J 1 base; nucleotides not matched to a gene: 10. The CDR3 has 17 amino acids. The V gene's germline CDR1 is SGHKS and CDR2 YYEKEE (reference sequence). The CDR3 is CASNLRLAGVIQETQYF. CDR3 nucleotide sequence: TGTGCCAGCAACCTTAGACTAGCGGGGGTTATCCAAGAGACCCAGTACTTC. The variable domain in full, with the rest retrieved from reference TRBV5-5 and TRBJ2-5, is DAGVTQSPTHLIKTRGQQVTLRCSPISGHKSVSWYQQVLGQGPQFIFQYYEKEERGRGNFPDRFSARQFPNYSSELNVNALLLGDSALYLCASNLRLAGVIQETQYFGPGTRLLVL.

J is TRBJ1-5 and V is TRBV2; 8 bases fit TRBD1. CDR1 SNHLY and CDR2 FYNNEI come from the germline V gene. The V gene end was trimmed by 5 bases and the J gene end by 7 bases; junction bases not matched to a gene: 7. This CDR3 has 14 amino acids. CDR3: CASSYDRGRQPQHF. CDR3 DNA sequence: TGTGCCAGCAGTTACGACAGGGGACGGCAGCCCCAGCATTTT. Variable domain in full (rest from reference TRBV2 and TRBJ1-5): EPEVTQTPSHQVTQMGQEVILRCVPISNHLYFYWYRQILGQKVEFLVSFYNNEISEKSEIFDDQFSVERPDGSNFTLKIRSTKLEDSAMYFCASSYDRGRQPQHFGDGTRLSIL.